This T cell receptor (beta chain) derives from a study of T cells in Graves' hyperthyroidism and ophthalmopathy. Germline V gene sequence: CDR1 SEHNR, CDR2 FQNEAQ (reference sequence). V shed 3 bases, J shed 7 bases, and the junction held 7 bases outside the gene matches. This CDR3 comprises 14 residues. Authors of the study amplified TCR beta CDR3 regions from RNA transcripts. TCR CDR3 regions were first amplified by RT-PCR with HTBI primers. In TCRdb, the multiplex PCR reads were re-called with MiXCR into one record per CDR3 protein. In the table there are some 350,000 distinct CDR3 sequences, over 12% of which are singletons. Study-wide results and limits: The model made its ophthalmopathy prediction, and onset followed a median around 6.9 months later.

Ophthalmopathy patients showed a Clinical Activity Score of at least 3, NOSPECS grade of at least 4 and duration under 3 months. Investigators excluded patients with uncontrolled infection, other autoimmune disease, pregnancy or lactation. As to this clonotype: As yet, its antigen is unknown.

The TCR was taken from a woman aged 60-70 years with Graves' ophthalmopathy. The sequencing sample was made of blood. The chain links TRBV7-9 to TRBJ1-1; TRBD1 aligns across 8 bases. The CDR3 region has the DNA TGTGCCAGCAGCTTCGGGGCCGGACAGGGTGAAGCTTTCTTT. Protein sequence: CASSFGAGQGEAFF.